The source of this T cell receptor (beta chain) is a study of OX40 agonist ivuxolimab in advanced cancers. Autoimmune disease history or systemic immunosuppression led to patient exclusion. The timepoints at which blood was sampled were baseline, cycle 4 day 1, and cycle 7 day 1. The germline V gene has CDR1 SQVTM and CDR2 ANQGSEA. V lost 3 bases to trimming and J lost 1 base, with 7 bases between them. The CDR3 contains 13 residues. Measured with immunoSEQ multiplex PCR; TCRdb has only the in-frame clones, and not every one. Here the sample spans 66,000 or so clones, roughly 87% being singletons. Notes on the study in general: At 0.1 to 3.0 mg/kg and by week 6, clonal expansion occurred in CD4+ and CD8+ blood T cells. The 0.1-3.0 mg/kg partial responders had among the lowest clonal expansion.

Remarks on this clone: Its matching antigen is unknown.

The chain employs TRBV29-1 and TRBJ1-3; D gene uncertain. The receptor was derived from an adult with an advanced solid tumor such as melanoma, head and neck, liver or kidney cancer. Sequencing was performed on CD4+ or CD8+ T cells sorted from blood, taken in a trial of the OX40 agonist ivuxolimab. The CDR3 DNA follows: TGCAGCGTTGAGAGGGATTCTGGAAACACCATATATTTT. Protein sequence: CSVERDSGNTIYF. The entire variable domain, with the rest obtained from reference TRBV29-1 and TRBJ1-3, is as follows: SAVISQKPSRDICQRGTSLTIQCQVDSQVTMMFWYRQQPGQSLTLIATANQGSEATYESGFVIDKFPISRPNLTFSTLTVSNMSPEDSSIYLCSVERDSGNTIYFGEGSWLTVV.